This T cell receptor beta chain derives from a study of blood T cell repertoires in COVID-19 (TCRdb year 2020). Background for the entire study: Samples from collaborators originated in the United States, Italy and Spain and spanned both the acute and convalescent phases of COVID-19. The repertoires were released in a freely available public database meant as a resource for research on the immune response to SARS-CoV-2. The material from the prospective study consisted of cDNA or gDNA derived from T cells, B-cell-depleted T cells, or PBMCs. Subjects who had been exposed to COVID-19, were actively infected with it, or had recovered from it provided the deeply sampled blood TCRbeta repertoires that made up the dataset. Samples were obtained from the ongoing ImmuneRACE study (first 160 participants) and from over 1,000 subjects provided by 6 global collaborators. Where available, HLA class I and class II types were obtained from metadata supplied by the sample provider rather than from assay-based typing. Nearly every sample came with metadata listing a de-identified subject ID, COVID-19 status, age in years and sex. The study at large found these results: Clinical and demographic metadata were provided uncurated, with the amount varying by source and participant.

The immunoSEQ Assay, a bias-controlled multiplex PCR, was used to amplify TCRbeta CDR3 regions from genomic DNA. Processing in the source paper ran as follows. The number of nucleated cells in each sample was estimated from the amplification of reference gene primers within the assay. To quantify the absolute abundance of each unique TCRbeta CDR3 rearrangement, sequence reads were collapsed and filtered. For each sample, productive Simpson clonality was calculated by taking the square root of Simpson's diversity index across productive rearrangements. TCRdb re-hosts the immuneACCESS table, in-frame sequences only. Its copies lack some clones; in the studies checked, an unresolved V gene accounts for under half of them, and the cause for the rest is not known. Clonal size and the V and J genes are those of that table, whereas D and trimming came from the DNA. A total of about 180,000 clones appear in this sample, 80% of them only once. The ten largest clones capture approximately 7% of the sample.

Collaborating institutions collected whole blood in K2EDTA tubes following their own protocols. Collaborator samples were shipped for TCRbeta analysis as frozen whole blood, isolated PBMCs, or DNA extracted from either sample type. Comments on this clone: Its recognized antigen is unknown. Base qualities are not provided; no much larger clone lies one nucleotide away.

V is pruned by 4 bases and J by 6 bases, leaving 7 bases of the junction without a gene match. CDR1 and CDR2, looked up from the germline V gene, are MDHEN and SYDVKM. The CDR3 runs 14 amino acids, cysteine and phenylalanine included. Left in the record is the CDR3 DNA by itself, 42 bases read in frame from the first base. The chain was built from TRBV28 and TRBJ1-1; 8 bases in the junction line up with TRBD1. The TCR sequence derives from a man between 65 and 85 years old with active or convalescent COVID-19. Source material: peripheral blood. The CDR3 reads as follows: CASSSDGQGAEAFF. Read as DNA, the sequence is TGTGCCAGCAGTTCAGACGGACAGGGCGCTGAAGCTTTCTTT. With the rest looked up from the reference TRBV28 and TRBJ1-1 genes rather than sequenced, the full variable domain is DVKVTQSSRYLVKRTGEKVFLECVQDMDHENMFWYRQDPGLGLRLIYFSYDVKMKEKGDIPEGYSVSREKKERFSLILESASTNQTSMYLCASSSDGQGAEAFFGQGTRLTVV.